These T cell receptor beta chains were read from a single sample in a study of early stage breast cancer tumors. Measured with immunoSEQ multiplex PCR; TCRdb has only the in-frame clones, and not every one. This sample yields some 11,000 clones, of which about two thirds are seen a single time; approximately 20% belongs to the top ten. The sequenced sample was breast tumor tissue. These receptor sequences come from a person in their 40s with breast cancer. The CDR3 runs from the conserved cysteine through the conserved F or W. A D gene is named only where the DNA matches it firmly. A clone size is listed for some rows: how often the clone was seen (once, few, many), or a class if it is expanded.

DNA: TGTGCCAGCCTCCTCGGCGGGACTCGGGCGACCCAGTACTTC; CDR3: CASLLGGTRATQYF; D: -; V: TRBV2; J: TRBJ2-5; size: -
DNA: TGTGCCAGCAGATTTACCGGGGGACAAGAGACCCAGTACTTC; CDR3: CASRFTGGQETQYF; D: -; V: TRBV28; J: TRBJ2-5; size: -
DNA: TGTGCCAGCAGTGCGGCCGGGGGCACAGATACGCAGTATTTT; CDR3: CASSAAGGTDTQYF; D: -; V: TRBV6-5; J: TRBJ2-3; size: -
DNA: TGTGCCAGTAGTATAGATCTGGCTAGCGGGAGCCTCGAGCAGTACTTC; CDR3: CASSIDLASGSLEQYF; D: TRBD2; V: TRBV19; J: TRBJ2-7; size: few
DNA: TGTGCCAGCAGTACCGGGACAGGGGAGTGGAAGAGAGAGACCCAGTACTTC; CDR3: CASSTGTGEWKRETQYF; D: TRBD1; V: TRBV14; J: TRBJ2-5; size: -
DNA: TGTGCCAGCAGCCTCTCCGGGGCCACTGAAGCTTTCTTT; CDR3: CASSLSGATEAFF; D: -; V: TRBV6-6; J: TRBJ1-1; size: few
DNA: TGTGCCAGCAGTGCCCTACGGGGTACCACAGATACGCAGTATTTT; CDR3: CASSALRGTTDTQYF; D: -; V: TRBV6-1; J: TRBJ2-3; size: -
DNA: TGTGCCAGCAGCGGGACAGGGGTCAATCAGCCCCAGCATTTT; CDR3: CASSGTGVNQPQHF; D: TRBD1; V: TRBV7-2; J: TRBJ1-5; size: -
DNA: TGTGCCAGCAGCTTGGCTAGCGGGACTCGCAATGAGCAGTTCTTC; CDR3: CASSLASGTRNEQFF; D: TRBD2; V: TRBV11-3; J: TRBJ2-1; size: -
DNA: TGTGCCAGCAGTGAATATATCGTCTCGACAGGGGGCTTTGAAAAACTGTTTTTT; CDR3: CASSEYIVSTGGFEKLFF; D: TRBD1; V: TRBV25-1; J: TRBJ1-4; size: -
DNA: TGTGCCAGTAGTATGGGGGCTGGGACCAACTATGGCTACACCTTC; CDR3: CASSMGAGTNYGYTF; D: -; V: TRBV19; J: TRBJ1-2; size: -
DNA: TGTGCCAGCAGCCTCGGACAGGGGTTCCAGGAGACCCAGTACTTC; CDR3: CASSLGQGFQETQYF; D: TRBD1; V: TRBV9; J: TRBJ2-5; size: once
DNA: TGTGCCAGCAGCTTAGCCCAGACCACCGGGGAGCTGTTTTTT; CDR3: CASSLAQTTGELFF; D: -; V: TRBV7-8; J: TRBJ2-2; size: few
DNA: TGTGCCAGCTCATTCGAACGGAGCTACGAGCAGTACTTC; CDR3: CASSFERSYEQYF; D: -; V: TRBV18; J: TRBJ2-7; size: -
DNA: TGTGCCAGCAGTTTATCACCCAGGGGGAGCGAGACCCAGTACTTC; CDR3: CASSLSPRGSETQYF; D: TRBD1; V: TRBV27; J: TRBJ2-5; size: -